Each of the 7 T cell receptor beta chains below was sequenced from the same sample in a study of blood T cell repertoires in COVID-19. Generated by immunoSEQ multiplex PCR, the TCRdb table keeps only in-frame clones and is missing some. The repertoire holds roughly 180,000 clones, with approximately 77% as singletons. The sequencing sample was made of PBMCs or T cells enriched from blood (not recorded which). The origin of the receptors is a man aged 60 to 75 who had recovered from COVID-19.

The chain carries TRBV28 and TRBJ1-2; D not resolved. CDR1 is MDHEN and CDR2 is SYDVKM in the germline V gene. The CDR3 consists of 13 residues. Trimming took off 5 bases at V and 2 bases at J, with 9 bases between the two ends. CDR3 protein: CASSDDQNYGYTF. In DNA, the CDR3 is TGTGCCAGCAGTGATGATCAGAACTATGGCTACACCTTC.

CDR3 loop: CASSPNPLGAGNTIYF. The CDR3 DNA reads TGTGCCAGCAGCCCAAATCCGCTAGGGGCTGGAAACACCATATATTTT. This sequence joins TRBV7-3 and TRBJ1-3; the D gene is possibly TRBD1 (5 bases). The V end lost 5 bases, the J end lost 2 bases, and 16 bases lay between the germline ends. The V gene's germline CDR1 is SGHTA and CDR2 FQGTGA. This CDR3 has 16 amino acids. Using reference TRBV7-3 and TRBJ1-3 for the parts outside the CDR3, the full variable domain is GAGVSQTPSNKVTEKGKYVELRCDPISGHTALYWYRQSLGQGPEFLIYFQGTGAADDSGLPNDRFFAVRPEGSVSTLKIQRTERGDSAVYLCASSPNPLGAGNTIYFGEGSWLTVV.

This clone was counted once. The chain carries TRBV11-2 and TRBJ2-6; the D gene is possibly TRBD1 (5 bases). The CDR3 is made up of 15 amino acids. Germline V gene lookup returns CDR1 SGHAT and CDR2 FQNNGV. The ends were cut back, 0 bases at V and 3 bases at J, with 6 bases in the middle. The CDR3 nucleotides are TGTGCCAGCAGCTTAGAAGGGGTTGGGGCCAACGTCCTGACTTTC. Translation: CASSLEGVGANVLTF.

The chain employs TRBV12-3 or TRBV12-4 and TRBJ1-1; possible D gene TRBD1, 5 bases. The CDR3 sequence is 13 residues long. V gave up 4 bases and J gave up 8 bases, with 14 bases separating them. The DNA for the CDR3 is TGTGCCAGCAGTTCATACAGGCTCGCCGAAGCTTTCTTT. Translating gives CASSSYRLAEAFF.

This clone was seen a single time. CDR3 protein: CASSPQTGNNSPLHF. CDR3 bases: TGTGCCAGCAGCCCGCAGACAGGGAATAATTCACCCCTCCACTTT. This chain uses TRBV7-2 with TRBJ1-6, with 7 bases identical to TRBD1. Germline values: CDR1 SGHTA, CDR2 FQGNSA. The CDR3 has 15 residues. Losses at the gene ends were 5 bases for V and 5 bases for J; bases not matched to a gene: 6.

The chain recombines TRBV10-3 with TRBJ2-2, with 7 bases aligning to TRBD1. The germline CDR1 and CDR2 sequences are ENHRY and SYGVKD. The CDR3 is 15 amino acids. The junction had 7 bases not matched to a gene; V was cut back by 6 bases and J by 3 bases. The CDR3 region has the DNA TGTGCCATCAGCCCCGGGACAGTTTACACCGGGGAGCTGTTTTTT. It yields the protein CAISPGTVYTGELFF.

The V and J genes are TRBV29-1 and TRBJ1-2; no firm D call. V dropped 4 bases and J dropped 6 bases, with 3 bases sitting between them. CDR3 length: 9 residues. Germline assignment: CDR1 SQVTM and CDR2 ANQGSEA. The CDR3 is CSVGDGYTF. CDR3 nucleotide sequence: TGCAGCGTTGGAGATGGCTACACCTTC.